One T cell receptor (beta chain) is described in this entry. The antigen is undetermined. The cDNA had a unique molecular identifier and a template-switch universal primer site. MiXCR was run by TCRdb on the 5' RACE reads, yielding one entry per CDR3 protein. The sample comprises more than 1.5 million distinct CDR3 sequences, roughly a third of which are singletons, and around 0.3% rests with the top ten. The data derive from a study of identical twins. CDR3 length: 13 amino acids. Trimming stripped 6 bases from V and 7 bases from J, with 10 bases between. Germline V gives CDR1 MDHEN, CDR2 SYDVKM. Study observations and caveats: Less excess twin sharing appeared in beta out-of-frame sequences. Zero-insertion analyses could be partly confounded by invariant MAIT and iNKT cells. Conclusions relied on cross-sectional statistical analysis, not following the same donors.

The genes are TRBV28 and TRBJ1-6; a weak D match, TRBD1 (5 bases). This sequence was found in a newborn girl in good health. The sample comprised cord blood. For the CDR3, the DNA is TGTGCCAGCAGGCCAGGGCCCAATTCACCCCTCCACTTT. Protein product: CASRPGPNSPLHF.